These 27 T cell receptor beta chains were sequenced from one sample in a study of a mutant IDH1 vaccine in newly diagnosed glioma. Time point in this sample: week 23, last vaccination. In the vaccine, a single dose held 300 ug of the mutant IDH1 20-mer peptide, along with topical imiquimod. The data were produced by immunoSEQ multiplex PCR, yet TCRdb's version contains in-frame clones alone and is incomplete. Found here are fewer than 30,000 clones, 65% to 85% of them singletons; the top ten hold roughly 8.2%. For these TCRs, the target antigens are not known. This specimen was PBMCs, taken from a glioma patient whose treatment included an IDH1 peptide vaccine. The receptors here all came from a woman between 18 and 29 years old with glioma.

V gene TRBV5-6 combines with J gene TRBJ2-7; 13 nucleotides line up with TRBD2. This CDR3 is built from 16 residues. Per germline, CDR1 SGHDT and CDR2 YYEEEE. V lost 1 base to trimming and J lost 2 bases; unmatched junction nucleotides: 3. The CDR3 DNA is TGTGCCAGCAGCTTGTGGACTAGCGGGAGAGCCTACGAGCAGTACTTC. Translation: CASSLWTSGRAYEQYF.

CDR3: CASSQEVGELFF. CDR3 nucleotide sequence: TGCGCCAGCAGCCAAGAGGTCGGGGAGCTGTTTTTT. The chain employs TRBV4-1 and TRBJ2-2; D not resolved. V was cut by 0 bases and J by 7 bases, with 3 bases left in between. Per germline, CDR1 MGHRA and CDR2 YSYEKL. The CDR3 has 12 residues.

DNA of the CDR3: TGCAGCGTTGGACAGGACACCGGGGAGCTGTTTTTT. Translated, it gives CSVGQDTGELFF. This sequence joins TRBV29-1 and TRBJ2-2; the D gene is possibly TRBD1 (6 bases). V was cut by 4 bases and J by 3 bases, with 6 bases left in between. The CDR3 extends over 12 amino acids. Germline-derived CDR1 and CDR2 are SQVTM and ANQGSEA.

V is TRBV2 and J is TRBJ2-2; D is unclear. This CDR3 region has 14 residues. Trimming removed 6 bases from V and 3 bases from J, with 11 bases in between. Per germline, CDR1 SNHLY and CDR2 FYNNEI. CDR3 DNA sequence: TGTGCCAGCAGGGAAACCACGGACACCGGGGAGCTGTTTTTT. Its translation is CASRETTDTGELFF.

This chain joins TRBV30 and TRBJ2-2, with a possible D match to TRBD1 (5 bases). The CDR3 extends over 14 amino acids. Per germline, CDR1 GTSNPN and CDR2 SVGIG (reference sequence). The V and J ends lost 0 bases and 1 base respectively, with 6 bases between them. CDR3 residues: CAWSVGQNTGELFF. Here the CDR3 DNA reads TGTGCCTGGAGTGTAGGACAGAACACCGGGGAGCTGTTTTTT.

The chain carries TRBV6-1 and TRBJ2-3; tentatively, D is TRBD2 (6 bases). Germline V lookup: CDR1 MNHNS, CDR2 SASEGT. Between the trimmed V and J ends, which lost 4 bases and 1 base, there was a span of 12 bases. CDR3 length: 15 residues. The CDR3 DNA is TGTGCCAGCAGTGGGGCGGGATGGGGCACAGATACGCAGTATTTT. This sequence encodes CASSGAGWGTDTQYF.

The chain links TRBV7-9 to TRBJ2-3; TRBD2 matches 9 bases. V shed 4 bases, J shed 6 bases, and the junction held 8 bases outside the gene matches. The CDR3 has 15 residues. Germline V gene sequence: CDR1 SEHNR, CDR2 FQNEAQ (reference sequence). CDR3 in amino acids: CASSSRAGGGDTQYF. CDR3 bases: TGTGCCAGCAGCTCTAGAGCGGGGGGTGGGGATACGCAGTATTTT.

Note on this clone: A junction end diverges from the germline sequence, so it may reflect a read error. V gene TRBV4-2 combines with J gene TRBJ1-1; perhaps TRBD1 as D (6 bases). This CDR3 spans 17 amino acids. From germline, CDR1 is LGHNA and CDR2 YNFKEQ. CDR3 coding DNA: TGTGCCAGCAACCAAGACCCGGGGGCCGCCGTGAACACTGAAGCTTTCTTT. Translated: CASNQDPGAAVNTEAFF.

This clone was recorded only once. This chain joins TRBV6-1 and TRBJ2-7; D remains ambiguous. In germline, CDR1 is MNHNS, CDR2 SASEGT. V lost 4 bases, J lost 7 bases, and 14 bases lay in between. This CDR3 region has 13 residues. The CDR3 DNA sequence: TGTGCCAGCAGTGCGGCGTCTGGATTTGAGCAGTACTTC. Residues: CASSAASGFEQYF.

The rearrangement uses TRBV4-1 and TRBJ2-2, with 13 bases fitting TRBD2. Trimming removed 2 bases from V and 4 bases from J; junction bases left unmatched: 16. The length of the CDR3 is 21 residues. Looked up from germline, CDR1 is MGHRA and CDR2 is YSYEKL. CDR3 DNA sequence: TGCGCCAGCAGCCAAAGGATCAGCGGACTAGCGGGAGTCCGGGCCACCGGGGAGCTGTTTTTT. The encoded protein is CASSQRISGLAGVRATGELFF.

The CDR3 nucleotides read TGTGCCAGCAGTTCCTACAAGGGGACCGGTGAAAAACTGTTTTTT. It specifies CASSSYKGTGEKLFF. J is TRBJ1-4 and V is TRBV6-1; D is possibly TRBD1 (5 bases). Looked up from germline, CDR1 is MNHNS and CDR2 is SASEGT. This CDR3 has 15 residues. The ends were cut back, 5 bases at V and 7 bases at J, with 17 bases in the middle.

This clone came up a few times. The gene calls are TRBV2 and TRBJ1-5; D unclear. This CDR3 has 13 amino acids. Between the trimmed V and J ends, which lost 3 bases and 5 bases, there was a span of 8 bases. Germline CDR1 and CDR2: SNHLY and FYNNEI. The CDR3 protein is CASSDRGDQPQHF. CDR3 bases: TGTGCCAGCAGTGACCGGGGAGATCAGCCCCAGCATTTT.

J is TRBJ2-7 and V is TRBV6-1; D is unresolved. CDR3 size: 13 residues. Looked up from germline, CDR1 is MNHNS and CDR2 is SASEGT. Trimming shortened V by 7 bases and J by 2 bases, and 12 bases separated the two germline ends. CDR3 DNA: TGTGCCAGCAACCCGACGGGTCCCTACGAGCAGTACTTC. Encoded protein: CASNPTGPYEQYF.

V usage is TRBV6-5 and J usage is TRBJ1-5; D gene ambiguous. This CDR3 spans 14 amino acids. Trimming took off 2 bases at V and 0 bases at J, with 5 bases between the two ends. Germline-derived CDR1 and CDR2 are MNHEY and SVGAGI. This chain's CDR3 is CASSYQSSNQPQHF. The CDR3 DNA sequence: TGTGCCAGCAGTTACCAGAGTAGCAATCAGCCCCAGCATTTT.

V usage is TRBV6-5 and J usage is TRBJ1-5; D may be TRBD1 (6 bases). CDR1 is MNHEY, CDR2 SVGAGI, per germline. The CDR3 covers 12 residues. The V end lost 10 bases, the J end lost 7 bases, and 14 bases lay between the germline ends. The CDR3 region is CATGTGNQPQHF. Here the CDR3 DNA reads TGTGCCACCGGTACAGGGAACCAGCCCCAGCATTTT.

The chain combines TRBV7-9 with TRBJ1-1; 7 nucleotides match TRBD1. Germline V gives CDR1 SEHNR, CDR2 FQNEAQ (reference sequence). Germline trimming cut 3 bases from V and 4 bases from J; bases unmatched to any gene: 5. The CDR3 has 14 residues. The DNA of the CDR3 is TGTGCCAGCAGCTTGGTGACAGGGAGCACTGAAGCTTTCTTT. Its protein is CASSLVTGSTEAFF.

V usage is TRBV7-8 and J usage is TRBJ2-7, with 7 nucleotides matching TRBD2. There are 15 residues in the CDR3. The V segment lost 1 base and the J segment 5 bases; nucleotides outside the gene matches: 8. From germline, CDR1 is SGHVS and CDR2 FQNEAQ. The CDR3 nucleotides read TGTGCCAGCAGCTTAGAGGGAGCGGGGCCCCACGAGCAGTACTTC. Protein product: CASSLEGAGPHEQYF. Full variable domain (rest looked up from reference TRBV7-8 and TRBJ2-7): GAGVSQSPRYKVAKRGQDVALRCDPISGHVSLFWYQQALGQGPEFLTYFQNEAQLDKSGLPSDRFFAERPEGSVSTLKIQRTQQEDSAVYLCASSLEGAGPHEQYFGPGTRLTVT.

The rearrangement uses TRBV6-1 and TRBJ2-7, with D possibly called TRBD1 or TRBD2 (5 bases each). Germline V gene data show CDR1 as MNHNS and CDR2 as SASEGT. This CDR3 has 16 residues. Trimming stripped 3 bases from V and 0 bases from J, with 15 bases between. The CDR3 region is CASSDLGRRSSYEQYF. CDR3 in DNA: TGTGCCAGCAGTGATCTGGGACGGCGAAGCTCCTACGAGCAGTACTTC.

The rearrangement joins TRBV19 to TRBJ2-1; 7 bases are a match to TRBD2. CDR3 length: 18 amino acids. Germline trimming cut 5 bases from V and 0 bases from J; bases unmatched to any gene: 13. Germline CDR1 is LNHDA and CDR2 is SQIVND (reference sequence). The CDR3 spells CASSARDYKVGSYNEQFF. The CDR3 DNA sequence: TGTGCCAGTAGTGCCCGGGACTACAAAGTCGGCTCCTACAATGAGCAGTTCTTC.

The V gene is TRBV19, the J gene TRBJ1-1, with 9 bases that match TRBD1. There are 12 residues in the CDR3. The J segment lost 7 bases and the V segment lost 7 bases, leaving 4 bases of the junction unmatched. Germline V gives CDR1 LNHDA, CDR2 SQIVND (reference sequence). This chain's CDR3 is CASTGQGLEAFF. DNA for the CDR3: TGTGCCAGTACGGGACAGGGACTTGAAGCTTTCTTT. Using reference TRBV19 and TRBJ1-1 for the parts outside the CDR3, the full variable domain is DGGITQSPKYLFRKEGQNVTLSCEQNLNHDAMYWYRQDPGQGLRLIYYSQIVNDFQKGDIAEGYSVSREKKESFPLTVTSAQKNPTAFYLCASTGQGLEAFFGQGTRLTVV.

This rearrangement joins TRBV25-1 to TRBJ2-3; D is ambiguous. This CDR3 comprises 14 residues. CDR1 and CDR2 from the germline V gene are MGHDK and SYGVNS. The ends were cut back, 3 bases at V and 2 bases at J, with 9 bases in the middle. The CDR3 sequence is CASSDVRTTDTQYF. The CDR3 region has the DNA TGTGCCAGCAGTGATGTTCGTACCACAGATACGCAGTATTTT.

This chain joins TRBV7-9 and TRBJ2-5; D is perhaps TRBD2 (6 bases). Germline V gene sequence: CDR1 SEHNR, CDR2 FQNEAQ (reference sequence). This CDR3 spans 15 amino acids. V was shortened by 1 base and J by 3 bases, with 12 bases between the two germline ends. The CDR3 nucleotides read TGTGCCAGCAGCTTAGGTCTGGGGGGAAAAGAGACCCAGTACTTC. Residues: CASSLGLGGKETQYF.

This sequence joins TRBV11-3 and TRBJ2-2, with 8 nucleotides matching TRBD2. Germline-derived CDR1 and CDR2 are SGHNT and YENEEA. The CDR3 totals 18 residues. J gave up 4 bases and V 5 bases, and 15 bases lay outside the gene matches. CDR3 coding DNA: TGTGCCAGCAGCATAGGGAAGGCACGGGGGGGCCTCACCGGGGAGCTGTTTTTT. Protein sequence: CASSIGKARGGLTGELFF.

The chain is built from TRBV5-1 and TRBJ2-2, with no clear D. CDR1 SGHRS and CDR2 YFSETQ come from the germline V gene. The CDR3 totals 13 residues. V was pared by 0 bases and J by 7 bases, with 7 bases between. CDR3 amino acids: CASSLAGVGELFF. The CDR3 DNA reads TGCGCCAGCAGCTTGGCCGGCGTCGGGGAGCTGTTTTTT.

The chain carries TRBV28 and TRBJ1-5; TRBD1 might be the D (5 bases). The V gene's germline CDR1 is MDHEN and CDR2 SYDVKM. Trimming pared 10 bases from V and 6 bases from J, leaving 13 bases between. The CDR3 covers 12 residues. As DNA, the CDR3 is TGTGCCATCGGGGGTCCCGGTCAGCCCCAGCATTTT. As protein: CAIGGPGQPQHF.

The V gene is TRBV15, the J gene TRBJ1-2; TRBD1 aligns across 7 bases. Germline V gene lookup returns CDR1 LNHNV and CDR2 YYDKDF (reference sequence). This CDR3 spans 14 amino acids. V dropped 6 bases and J dropped 2; count of bases not matched to a gene: 6. The CDR3 sequence is CATSSDRENYGYTF. The CDR3 region has the DNA TGTGCCACCAGTAGCGACAGGGAGAACTATGGCTACACCTTC.

This chain links TRBV4-1 with TRBJ1-6, with D uncertain. The V and J ends lost 8 bases and 3 bases respectively, with 14 bases between them. Germline CDR1 MGHRA, CDR2 YSYEKL. CDR3 length equals 15 residues. CDR3 region: CASSERDLYNSPLHF. The CDR3 coding sequence is TGCGCCAGCTCGGAGCGGGATCTCTATAATTCACCCCTCCACTTT.